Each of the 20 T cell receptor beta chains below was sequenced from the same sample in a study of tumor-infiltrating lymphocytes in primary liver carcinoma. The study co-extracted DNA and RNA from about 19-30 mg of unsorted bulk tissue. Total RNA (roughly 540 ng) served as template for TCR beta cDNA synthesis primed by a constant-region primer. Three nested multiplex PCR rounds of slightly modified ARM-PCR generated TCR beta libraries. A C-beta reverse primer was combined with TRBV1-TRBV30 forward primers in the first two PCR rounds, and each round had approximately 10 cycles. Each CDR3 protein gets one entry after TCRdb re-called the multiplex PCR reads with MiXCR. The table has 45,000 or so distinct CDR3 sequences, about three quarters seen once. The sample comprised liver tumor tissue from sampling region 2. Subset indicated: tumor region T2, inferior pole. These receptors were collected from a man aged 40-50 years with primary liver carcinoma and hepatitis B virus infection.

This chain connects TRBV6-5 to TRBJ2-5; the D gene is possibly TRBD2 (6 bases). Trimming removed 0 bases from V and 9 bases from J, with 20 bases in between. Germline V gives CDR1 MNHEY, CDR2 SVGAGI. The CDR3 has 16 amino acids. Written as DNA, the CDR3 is TGTGCCAGCAGTTACTCGAGTGGGGCCGGAGGGGAGGCCCAGTACTTC. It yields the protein CASSYSSGAGGEAQYF.

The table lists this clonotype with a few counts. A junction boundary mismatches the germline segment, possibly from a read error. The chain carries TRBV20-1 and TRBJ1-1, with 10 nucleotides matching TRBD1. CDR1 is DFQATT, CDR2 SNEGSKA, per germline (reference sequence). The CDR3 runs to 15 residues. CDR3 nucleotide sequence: TGCAGTGCTAGAGATGAGGACAGGGGGACCACTGTAGCTTTCTTT. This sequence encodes CSARDEDRGTTVAFF.

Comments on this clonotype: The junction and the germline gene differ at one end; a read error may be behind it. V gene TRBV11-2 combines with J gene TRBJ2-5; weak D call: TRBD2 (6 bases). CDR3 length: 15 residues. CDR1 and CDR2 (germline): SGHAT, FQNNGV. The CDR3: CAGSLTPHDGEVQYF. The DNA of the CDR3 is TGTGCCGGCAGCTTAACCCCCCATGACGGGGAGGTCCAGTACTTC.

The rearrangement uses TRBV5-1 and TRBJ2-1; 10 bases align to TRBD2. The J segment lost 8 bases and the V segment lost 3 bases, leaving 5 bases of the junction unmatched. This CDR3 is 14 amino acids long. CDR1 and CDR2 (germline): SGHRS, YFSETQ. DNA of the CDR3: TGCGCCAGCAGCTCCTCTGGGACTAGCGATGAGCAGTTCTTC. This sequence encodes CASSSSGTSDEQFF.

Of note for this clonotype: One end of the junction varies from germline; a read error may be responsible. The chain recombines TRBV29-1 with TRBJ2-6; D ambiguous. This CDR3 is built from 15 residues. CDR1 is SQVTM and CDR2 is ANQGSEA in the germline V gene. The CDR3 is CSVVCRLAGTNVLTF. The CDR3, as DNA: TGCAGCGTTGTCTGCCGACTCGCTGGGACCAACGTCCTGACTTTC.

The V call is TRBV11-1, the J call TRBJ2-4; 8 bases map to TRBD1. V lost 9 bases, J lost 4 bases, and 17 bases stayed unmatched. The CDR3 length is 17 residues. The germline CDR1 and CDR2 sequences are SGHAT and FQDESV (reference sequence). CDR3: CASSPPGQGASKNIQYF. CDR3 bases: TGTGCCAGTAGCCCTCCCGGACAGGGAGCATCAAAAAACATTCAGTACTTC. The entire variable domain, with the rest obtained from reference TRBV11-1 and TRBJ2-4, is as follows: EAEVAQSPRYKITEKSQAVAFWCDPISGHATLYWYRQILGQGPELLVQFQDESVVDDSQLPKDRFSAERLKGVDSTLKIQPAELGDSAMYLCASSPPGQGASKNIQYFGAGTRLSVL.

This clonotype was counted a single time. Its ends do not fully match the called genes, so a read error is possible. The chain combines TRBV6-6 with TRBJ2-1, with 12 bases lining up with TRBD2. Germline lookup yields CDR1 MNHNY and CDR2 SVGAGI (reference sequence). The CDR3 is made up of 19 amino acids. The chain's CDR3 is CASSYSLAGGSSSYSEQFF. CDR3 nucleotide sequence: TGTGCCTCCAGTTACTCACTAGCGGGAGGATCGAGCTCCTACAGTGAGCAGTTCTTC.

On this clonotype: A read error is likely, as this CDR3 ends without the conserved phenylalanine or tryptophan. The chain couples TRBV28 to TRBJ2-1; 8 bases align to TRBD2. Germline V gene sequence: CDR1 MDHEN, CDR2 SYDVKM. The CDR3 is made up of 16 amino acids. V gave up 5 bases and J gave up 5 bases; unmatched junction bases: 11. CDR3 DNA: TGTGCCAGCAGTAGATCAGCGGGAGACGGCCACAATGAGCAGTTCCTC. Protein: CASSRSAGDGHNEQFL.

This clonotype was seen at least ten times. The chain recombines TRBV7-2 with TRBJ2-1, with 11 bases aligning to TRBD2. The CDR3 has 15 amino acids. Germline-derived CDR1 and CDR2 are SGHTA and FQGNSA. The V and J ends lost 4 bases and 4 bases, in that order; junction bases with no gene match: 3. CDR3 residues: CASSSGLAAYNEQFF. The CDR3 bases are TGTGCCAGCAGCTCGGGACTAGCGGCATACAATGAGCAGTTCTTC.

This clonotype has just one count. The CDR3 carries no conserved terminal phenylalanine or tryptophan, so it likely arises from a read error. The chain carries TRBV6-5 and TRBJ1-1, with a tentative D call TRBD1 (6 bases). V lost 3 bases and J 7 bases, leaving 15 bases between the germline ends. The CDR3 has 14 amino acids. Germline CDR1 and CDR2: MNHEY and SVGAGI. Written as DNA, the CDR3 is TGTGCCAGCAGTTATCAGGGGACCTACGTTGAAGCTTTCCTT. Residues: CASSYQGTYVEAFL.

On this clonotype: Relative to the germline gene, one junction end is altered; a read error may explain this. This chain's CDR3 is CASSLATTWNTETFF. DNA of the CDR3: TGTGCCAGCAGTTTAGCAACAACATGGAACACTGAAACTTTCTTT. The rearrangement links TRBV28 to TRBJ1-1; the D is unclear. CDR3 length: 15 residues. CDR1 is MDHEN, CDR2 SYDVKM, per germline.

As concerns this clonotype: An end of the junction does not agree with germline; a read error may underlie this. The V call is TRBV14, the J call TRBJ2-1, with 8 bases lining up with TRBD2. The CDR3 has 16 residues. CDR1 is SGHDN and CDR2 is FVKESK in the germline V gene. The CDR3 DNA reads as TGTGCCAGCAATGCCGTAGCGGGATTGGTAAACAATGAGCAGTTGTTC. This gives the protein CASNAVAGLVNNEQLF.

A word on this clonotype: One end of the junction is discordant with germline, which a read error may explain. CDR3 nucleotide sequence: TGTGCCAGCGGTTTGGCGACAGGCCCCAGGGGAGGGACTGAAGCTTTCTTT. Protein product: CASGLATGPRGGTEAFF. This chain uses TRBV12-3 or TRBV12-4 with TRBJ1-1; TRBD1 might be the D (6 bases). This CDR3 is 17 amino acids long.

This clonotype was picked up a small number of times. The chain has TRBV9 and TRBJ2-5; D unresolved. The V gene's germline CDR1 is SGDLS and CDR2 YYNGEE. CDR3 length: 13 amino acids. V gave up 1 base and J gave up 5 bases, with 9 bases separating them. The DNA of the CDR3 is TGTGCCAGCAGCGTACGGGTGTCCGAGACCCAGTACTTC. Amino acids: CASSVRVSETQYF.

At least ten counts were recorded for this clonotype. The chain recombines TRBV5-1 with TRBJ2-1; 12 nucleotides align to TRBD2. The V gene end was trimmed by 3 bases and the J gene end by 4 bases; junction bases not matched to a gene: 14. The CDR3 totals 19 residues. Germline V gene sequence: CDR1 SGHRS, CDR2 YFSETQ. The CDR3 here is CASSSRGLAGGNYYNEQFF. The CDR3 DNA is TGCGCCAGCAGCTCGAGGGGTCTAGCGGGAGGGAACTATTACAATGAGCAGTTCTTC.

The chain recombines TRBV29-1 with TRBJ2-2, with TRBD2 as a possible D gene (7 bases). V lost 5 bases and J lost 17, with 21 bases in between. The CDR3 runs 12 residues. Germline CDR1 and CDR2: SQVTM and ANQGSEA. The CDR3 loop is CSVLAGIGGLFF. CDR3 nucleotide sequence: TGCAGCGTTTTGGCAGGTATCGGGGGGCTATTTTTT.

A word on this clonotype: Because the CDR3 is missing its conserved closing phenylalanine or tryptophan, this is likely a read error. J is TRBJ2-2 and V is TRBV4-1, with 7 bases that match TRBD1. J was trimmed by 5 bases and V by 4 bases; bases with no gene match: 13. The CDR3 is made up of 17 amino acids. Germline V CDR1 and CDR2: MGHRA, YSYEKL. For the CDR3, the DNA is TGCGCCAGCAGCCCCCAAACAGGGGTCCTAAAGACCGGGGAGCTGTTTTAT. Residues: CASSPQTGVLKTGELFY.

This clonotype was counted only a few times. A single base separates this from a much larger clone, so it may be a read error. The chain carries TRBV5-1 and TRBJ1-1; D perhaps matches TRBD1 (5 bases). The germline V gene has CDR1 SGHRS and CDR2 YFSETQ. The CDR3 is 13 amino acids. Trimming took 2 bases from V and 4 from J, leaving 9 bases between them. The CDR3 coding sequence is TGCGCCAGCAGCTTAAGGGGAGGCACTGAAGCTTTCTTT. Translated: CASSLRGGTEAFF.

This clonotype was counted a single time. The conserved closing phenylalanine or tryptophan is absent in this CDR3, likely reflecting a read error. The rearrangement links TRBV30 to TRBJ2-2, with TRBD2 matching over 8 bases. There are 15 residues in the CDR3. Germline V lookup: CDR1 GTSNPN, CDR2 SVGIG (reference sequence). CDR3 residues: CVWSGTSLRAGELFY. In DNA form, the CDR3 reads TGTGTCTGGAGTGGGACTAGTTTACGCGCCGGGGAGCTGTTTTAT.

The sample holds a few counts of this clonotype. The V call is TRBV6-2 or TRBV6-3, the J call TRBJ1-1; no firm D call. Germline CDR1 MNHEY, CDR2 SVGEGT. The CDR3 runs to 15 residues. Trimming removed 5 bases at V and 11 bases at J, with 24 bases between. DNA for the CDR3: TGTGCCAGCAGTAAGGTTACGGTGCTCGAGTTGAATGCTTTCTTT. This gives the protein CASSKVTVLELNAFF.